This TCR beta chain was recorded in a study of CD8 T cell repertoires and HIV-1 epitope variants. Study as a whole: Equal numbers of autologous T cell-negative cells presented antigen to enriched T cells. Overall study findings and caveats: No clonotypes responded to the TAALDMSHF plasma variant; roughly 5 recognized KF9, one HW9. The assay identified only TCR beta chains of antigen-proliferating T cells.

TCR beta CDR3 was sequenced at survey depth on immunoSEQ. The assay was immunoSEQ multiplex PCR, and TCRdb's table has in-frame clones only and misses some. The sample contains tens of thousands of clones, roughly 81% of which appear only once. Germline V CDR1 and CDR2: MNHNS, SASEGT. CDR3 length equals 15 residues. Trimming stripped 7 bases from V and 2 bases from J, with 18 bases between. For this clone: Its specificity is unknown.

The V call is TRBV6-1, the J call TRBJ2-7, with D tentatively TRBD2 (7 bases). The sample comprised uncultured baseline CD8+ T cells from peripheral blood mononuclear cells (PBMCs). The sequence was obtained from a male donor with HIV. The CDR3 sequence: CASMRGGAGAYEQYF. DNA of the CDR3: TGTGCCAGCATGAGGGGGGGGGCTGGGGCCTACGAGCAGTACTTC.